These 5 T cell receptor beta chains came from one sample sequenced in a study of early T cells in non-severe SARS-CoV-2 infection. Each CDR3 protein gets one entry after TCRdb re-called the 5' RACE reads with MiXCR. This table holds around 71,000 distinct CDR3 sequences, 14% found once. Sequenced material: whole blood, taken at baseline. All receptors come from an adult who was a healthcare worker with PCR-confirmed SARS-CoV-2 infection or an uninfected control (not recorded which).

This clonotype turned up a few times. The chain couples TRBV7-9 to TRBJ2-3; 11 bases are shared with TRBD2. The CDR3 is made up of 17 amino acids. Germline V gene data show CDR1 as SEHNR and CDR2 as FQNEAQ (reference sequence). V lost 5 bases, J lost 4 bases, and 11 bases stayed unmatched. The CDR3: CASSPPRLAGLPDTQYF. The CDR3 DNA follows: TGTGCCAGCAGCCCACCCAGACTAGCGGGATTGCCAGATACGCAGTATTTT. The variable domain in full, with the rest retrieved from reference TRBV7-9 and TRBJ2-3, is DTGVSQNPRHKITKRGQNVTFRCDPISEHNRLYWYRQTLGQGPEFLTYFQNEAQLEKSRLLSDRFSAERPKGSFSTLEIQRTEQGDSAMYLCASSPPRLAGLPDTQYFGPGTRLTVL.

The rearrangement joins TRBV7-2 to TRBJ1-2; 7 bases agree with TRBD1. The CDR3 covers 15 residues. CDR1 is SGHTA, CDR2 FQGNSA, per germline. V shed 1 base and J 2 bases; nucleotides not matched to a gene: 4. The CDR3 region is CASSLGGQPNYGYTF. The CDR3 nucleotides read TGTGCCAGCAGCTTAGGGGGACAGCCGAACTATGGCTACACCTTC.

This clonotype was recorded at least ten times. V gene TRBV3-1 combines with J gene TRBJ2-5; D is unresolved. Germline CDR1 reads LGHDT; CDR2 reads YNNKEL (reference sequence). Trimming cost V 4 bases and J 4 bases, with 16 bases left between them. This CDR3 spans 15 amino acids. This CDR3 reads CASSRRARKAETQYF. The CDR3, as DNA: TGTGCCAGCAGCCGTCGGGCCAGAAAGGCAGAGACCCAGTACTTC.

The chain links TRBV20-1 to TRBJ2-1, with TRBD2 matching over 9 bases. Germline CDR1 DFQATT, CDR2 SNEGSKA (reference sequence). The length of the CDR3 is 16 residues. V dropped 0 bases and J dropped 5; count of bases not matched to a gene: 8. Here the CDR3 DNA reads TGCAGTGCTAGAGATCCGAGCGGGAGGTATCACAATGAGCAGTTCTTC. This encodes CSARDPSGRYHNEQFF.

This clonotype was seen a handful of times. The V gene is TRBV7-6, the J gene TRBJ2-3; D gene unclear. The V gene lost 4 bases and the J gene lost 4 bases, with 9 bases spanning the gap. Germline lookup yields CDR1 SGHVS and CDR2 FNYEAQ. The CDR3 is 13 amino acids. The CDR3 loop is CASSSIPSDTQYF. CDR3 DNA sequence: TGTGCCAGCAGCTCTATCCCTTCAGATACGCAGTATTTT.